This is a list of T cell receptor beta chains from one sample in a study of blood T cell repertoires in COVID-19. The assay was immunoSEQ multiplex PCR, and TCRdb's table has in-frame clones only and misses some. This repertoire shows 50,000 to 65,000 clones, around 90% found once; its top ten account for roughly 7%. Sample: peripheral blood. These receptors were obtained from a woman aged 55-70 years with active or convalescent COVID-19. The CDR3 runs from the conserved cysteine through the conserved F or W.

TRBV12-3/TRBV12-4 CASSLTGYYGYTF
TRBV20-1 CSASKGRLDGYTF
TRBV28 CASSSTGREKLFF
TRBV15 CATSRGGGQGSEKLFF
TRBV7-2 CASSLEKGNYGYTF
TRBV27 CASSGQGSYEQYF
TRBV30 CAWRTRAARSYNEQFF
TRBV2 CASSEEGGIRFF
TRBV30 CAWSGGGSRHEQFF
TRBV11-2 CASSFDRVSEQFF
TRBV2 CASSGQDRGDEKLFF
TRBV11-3 CASSPGGSGPITYEQYF
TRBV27 CASSFPGSGYTF
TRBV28 CASSPTGLRIRQYF
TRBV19 CASSMTDNYGYTF
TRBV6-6 CASSSDYRGNQPQHF
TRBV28 CASSFLTSGSTDTQYF
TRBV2 CASSEGLPGKNIQYF
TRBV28 CASRLGGRAGLTDTQYF
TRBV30 CAWRRAGEAFF
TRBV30 CAWSIQGLGELFF
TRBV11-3 CASSAGASGTDNEQFF
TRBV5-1 CASRYTSFDTQYF
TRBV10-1 CASSDSGLAGGEEQFF
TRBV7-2 CASSFREGLGQPQHF
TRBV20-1 CSAIAGTEAFF
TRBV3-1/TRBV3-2 CASSQWAGGINEQFF
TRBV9 CASSVTLTGTSGGADTQYF
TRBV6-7 CAIVAQTGTQYF
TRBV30 CAWSRQTNEQFF
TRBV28 CASSLGRKGRNTEAFF
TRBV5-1 CASSPGTTMETQYF
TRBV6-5 CASSPWGEQQPQHF
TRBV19 CASSYRRAYGYTF
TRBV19 CATQGTENTEAFF
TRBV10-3 CAISESVFRGVKNTIYF
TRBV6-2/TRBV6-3 CASSQGLAPLTDTQYF
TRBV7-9 CASSLTSGRGYEQYF
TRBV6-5 CASKGVSSEQYF
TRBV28 CASSLSPPGGASEKLFF
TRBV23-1 CASSQSPRQGEETQYF
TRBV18 CASSRTPGQGASLIQETQYF
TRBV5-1 CASSLQGEGNQPQHF
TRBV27 CASRSLDSPLHF
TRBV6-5 CASSYSLTGAEQYF
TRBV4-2 CASSQGGRALSNSPLHF
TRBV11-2 CASSLDGGDTEAFF
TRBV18 CASSGDSKNYGYTF
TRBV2 CASSEGTGQVPF
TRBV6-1 CASSERSGEAQHF
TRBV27 CASSLATTGYMNTEAFF